One sample yielded the 18 T cell receptor beta chains listed below, sequenced in a study of Graves' ophthalmopathy and Graves' hyperthyroidism. RNA transcripts were the source from which TCR beta CDR3 regions were amplified. HTBI-primed RT-PCR formed the first round, and a multiplex PCR formed the second. In TCRdb, the multiplex PCR reads were re-called with MiXCR into one record per CDR3 protein. This sample yields about 240,000 distinct CDR3 sequences, of which 45% are seen a single time; about half belongs to the top ten. Sequencing used peripheral blood. These receptors were obtained from an adult man with Graves' ophthalmopathy.

The gene calls are TRBV9 and TRBJ1-6, with TRBD1 as a possible D gene (6 bases). V lost 4 bases to trimming and J lost 8 bases, with 16 bases between them. This CDR3 contains 15 residues. Germline V lookup: CDR1 SGDLS, CDR2 YYNGEE. DNA of the CDR3: TGTGCCAGCAGCTTGGCCGGGACACGATATTCACCCCTCCACTTT. Translation: CASSLAGTRYSPLHF.

This clonotype was observed a few times. The V and J genes are TRBV9 and TRBJ1-4; TRBD1 matches at 7 bases. Germline CDR1 reads SGDLS; CDR2 reads YYNGEE. The CDR3 sequence is 15 residues long. V shed 0 bases, J shed 4 bases, and the junction held 3 bases outside the gene matches. This chain's CDR3 is CASSVEGALNEKLFF. The CDR3 nucleotides are TGTGCCAGCAGCGTAGAGGGGGCACTTAATGAAAAACTGTTTTTT. The complete variable domain, with remaining parts taken from reference TRBV9 and TRBJ1-4, reads DSGVTQTPKHLITATGQRVTLRCSPRSGDLSVYWYQQSLDQGLQFLIQYYNGEERAKGNILERFSAQQFPDLHSELNLSSLELGDSALYFCASSVEGALNEKLFFGSGTQLSVL.

The table lists this clonotype with many counts. J is TRBJ1-1 and V is TRBV20-1; perhaps TRBD1 as D (6 bases). Between the trimmed V and J ends, which lost 3 bases and 7 bases, there was a span of 15 bases. CDR1 is DFQATT and CDR2 is SNEGSKA in the germline V gene (reference sequence). The CDR3 sequence is 13 residues long. The CDR3 nucleotides read TGCAGTGCTAGTCGAGGACAGCAGAATGAAGCTTTCTTT. The encoded protein is CSASRGQQNEAFF.

This clonotype has ten or more counts. CDR3 bases: TGTGCCAGCAGCTTAGATAGCCAGAACACTGAAGCTTTCTTT. Amino acid sequence: CASSLDSQNTEAFF. The chain recombines TRBV7-2 with TRBJ1-1; D remains unclear. Germline CDR1 SGHTA, CDR2 FQGNSA. V lost 1 base and J 1 base, leaving 7 bases between the germline ends. CDR3 length: 14 amino acids.

The CDR3 nucleotides are TGTGCCAGCAGTGACTTGACTAGCGGAGACACCGGGGAGCTGTTTTTT. Its translation: CASSDLTSGDTGELFF. The V call is TRBV25-1, the J call TRBJ2-2; TRBD2 matches at 9 bases. The V gene's germline CDR1 is MGHDK and CDR2 SYGVNS. This CDR3 comprises 16 residues. After removal of 3 bases from V and 3 bases from J, the junction contained 5 bases not matched to a gene.

The V and J genes are TRBV2 and TRBJ1-2, with 9 nucleotides matching TRBD1. Per germline, CDR1 SNHLY and CDR2 FYNNEI. CDR3 length equals 14 residues. With V trimmed by 5 bases and J by 8 bases, 9 bases remained unmatched. The CDR3 bases are TGTGCCAGCAGTCCCGGGACAGGGCGATTAGGCTACACCTTC. It specifies CASSPGTGRLGYTF.

The chain carries TRBV7-9 and TRBJ2-2, with D possibly TRBD2 on 7 matching bases. This CDR3 has 18 residues. The V and J ends lost 5 bases and 4 bases respectively, with 23 bases between them. Germline V CDR1 and CDR2: SEHNR, FQNEAQ (reference sequence). CDR3 in amino acids: CASSHPRGGASRTGELFF. The DNA for the CDR3 is TGTGCCAGCAGCCATCCCAGGGGAGGGGCCTCTCGCACCGGGGAGCTGTTTTTT. Together with reference TRBV7-9 and TRBJ2-2, the CDR3 gives the full variable domain: DTGVSQNPRHKITKRGQNVTFRCDPISEHNRLYWYRQTLGQGPEFLTYFQNEAQLEKSRLLSDRFSAERPKGSFSTLEIQRTEQGDSAMYLCASSHPRGGASRTGELFFGEGSRLTVL.

The chain recombines TRBV5-1 with TRBJ1-2; no clear D gene. The germline V gene encodes CDR1 SGHRS and CDR2 YFSETQ. The CDR3 length is 12 residues. V lost 5 bases and J 3 bases, leaving 8 bases between the germline ends. CDR3 loop: CASRPGDYGYTF. In DNA form, the CDR3 reads TGCGCCAGCAGGCCCGGGGACTATGGCTACACCTTC.

The chain links TRBV7-9 to TRBJ1-1; D remains ambiguous. Trimming stripped 5 bases from V and 8 bases from J, with 12 bases between. Germline values: CDR1 SEHNR, CDR2 FQNEAQ (reference sequence). This CDR3 has 12 amino acids. The chain's CDR3 is CASSTVRSEAFF. DNA of the CDR3: TGTGCCAGCAGCACGGTTCGCTCCGAAGCTTTCTTT.

In its sample, this clonotype was seen a few times. This chain joins TRBV2 and TRBJ1-5; unclear D gene. V shed 5 bases and J shed 6 bases, with 11 bases lying between them. CDR1 is SNHLY, CDR2 FYNNEI, per germline. CDR3 length equals 13 residues. The CDR3 protein is CASSRQVGQPQHF. CDR3 bases: TGTGCCAGCAGTCGACAAGTCGGTCAGCCCCAGCATTTT.

This chain connects TRBV10-3 to TRBJ1-5; the match to TRBD1 covers 9 bases. This CDR3 has 14 residues. CDR1 is ENHRY and CDR2 is SYGVKD in the germline V gene. J gave up 7 bases and V 10 bases, and 11 bases lay outside the gene matches. The CDR3 coding sequence is TGTGCCAGCACCCCGGGACAGGGCGGACAGCCCCAGCATTTT. This encodes CASTPGQGGQPQHF.

This clonotype was detected ten times or more. The CDR3 sequence is CATSDFRASGANVLTF. The CDR3 nucleotides read TGTGCCACCAGTGATTTCCGCGCATCTGGGGCCAACGTCCTGACTTTC. V gene TRBV24-1 combines with J gene TRBJ2-6; D remains ambiguous. Per germline, CDR1 KGHDR and CDR2 SFDVKD. Trimming took off 1 base at V and 1 base at J, with 7 bases between the two ends. The CDR3 length is 16 residues.

V gene TRBV9 combines with J gene TRBJ2-7, with TRBD2 matching 10 bases. V gave up 4 bases and J gave up 3 bases; unmatched junction bases: 7. Germline lookup yields CDR1 SGDLS and CDR2 YYNGEE. CDR3 length: 15 amino acids. The CDR3 coding sequence is TGTGCCAGCAGCTTCCTAGCGGGAGAGGGCTACGAGCAGTACTTC. This translates into CASSFLAGEGYEQYF.

This clonotype was seen repeatedly, ten times or more. The rearrangement uses TRBV6-4 and TRBJ1-2; D perhaps matches TRBD1 (5 bases). Trimming took off 2 bases at V and 9 bases at J, with 16 bases between the two ends. The CDR3 consists of 14 residues. CDR1 and CDR2 from the germline V gene are MRHNA and SNTAGT. CDR3 sequence (DNA): TGTGCCAGCAGTGACAGGTTGCAGGGCCAGAGCTACACCTTC. Its protein is CASSDRLQGQSYTF.

The chain recombines TRBV2 with TRBJ1-2, with D perhaps TRBD1 (6 bases). The CDR3 sequence is 14 residues long. In germline, CDR1 is SNHLY, CDR2 FYNNEI. Deletions cut 1 base from V and 5 bases from J, with 11 bases between. CDR3 nucleotides: TGTGCCAGCAGTGAAGATGAAGGGGGGTATGGCTACACCTTC. Its protein is CASSEDEGGYGYTF.

The V and J genes are TRBV20-1 and TRBJ2-7; 9 bases fit TRBD1. Trimming removed 6 bases from V and 2 bases from J; junction bases left unmatched: 8. CDR1 DFQATT and CDR2 SNEGSKA come from the germline V gene (reference sequence). The CDR3 totals 14 residues. CDR3 sequence reads: CSAPVGTGPYEQYF. CDR3 DNA: TGCAGTGCCCCCGTTGGGACAGGGCCCTACGAGCAGTACTTC.

This clonotype was counted at least ten times. One end of the junction is discordant with germline, which a read error may explain. The chain carries TRBV29-1 and TRBJ1-1; D is unresolved. The germline CDR1 and CDR2 sequences are SQVTM and ANQGSEA. The CDR3 consists of 12 residues. Here the CDR3 reads CRVESRDTEAFF. The CDR3 nucleotides read TGCAGGGTTGAGTCTCGAGACACTGAAGCTTTCTTT.

The V call is TRBV5-1, the J call TRBJ1-5; D is perhaps TRBD1 (5 bases). V lost 0 bases to trimming and J lost 3 bases, with 13 bases between them. The length of the CDR3 is 16 residues. The V gene's germline CDR1 is SGHRS and CDR2 YFSETQ. CDR3 in amino acids: CASSLGLGGNNQPQHF. The CDR3 DNA follows: TGCGCCAGCAGCTTGGGGTTGGGGGGGAACAATCAGCCCCAGCATTTT.